This T cell receptor (beta chain) is drawn from a study of long-term antiretroviral therapy in people with HIV (dated by TCRdb to between 2021 and 2023). About the study as a whole: The earliest samples were collected about a decade before the 2015 WHO recommendation for immediate ART, when ART was typically delayed until CD4 counts fell. A total of 150 to 200 cryopreserved PBMC samples were contributed to the cohort by 30 adults with confirmed HIV infection, with samples collected serially over a mean of approximately six years (range 1-12). No cross-contamination during QIAcube processing was seen in test extractions of a monoclonal T-cell line run alongside roughly 30 polyclonal samples. Among the approximately 32 participants with HIV, about a dozen were female. Whether ART initiation and durable HIV suppression were associated with changes in peripheral blood TRB repertoire composition and diversity was tested in a retrospective serial study.

The paper as a whole reports these results and caveats: Compared with controls, HIV repertoires had narrower CDR3 length ranges, and the network structure pointed to an antigen-experienced repertoire that shifted only slightly toward naive after ART. The samples span the years 2004 to 2017, and the ART regimens used at that time may not be as effective as current regimens. Inferences about post-ART repertoire changes are limited because no data were available on ART adherence, viral resistance or therapy changes. Because pre-ART samples had limited cell numbers, profiling was done on unsorted PBMC rather than on sorted CD4+ and CD8+ T cells. The repertoire was dominated across all time points by expanded TRB clones identified before ART initiation, although this dominance was seen to fluctuate and to decrease in many PLHIV after ART. Since PBMC availability was limited, sequencing covered only the TCR beta chain, with no alpha chain pairing. Starting ART was linked to a significant rise in TRB diversity, yet even with long-term ART the diversity remained significantly lower than in transplant donor controls.

The immunoSEQ hsTCRB v3.0 assay was used at survey level resolution to sequence the TRB variable region. A depth of roughly 35,000-50,000 T-cell genomes per sample was targeted for TRB sequencing. Pooled TRB libraries were sequenced on an Illumina MiSeq with a v3 150-cycle kit. The original pipeline was this. Repertoire analysis was run in R within a reproducible Nextflow workflow that covered QC, data transformation and analysis. LymphoSeq2, an R package for AIRR-Seq data exploration, was used to implement custom analyses. Four samples yielding fewer than 5000 total TRB sequences were excluded, leaving 188 analyzed HIV repertoires. Of the roughly 180 retained HIV repertoires, almost 60 were collected before and about 130 after ART initiation. Repertoires were downsampled to 5000 TRB nucleotide sequences, and summary statistics were averaged over 100 downsampling iterations. Only TRB sequences with CDR3 regions of at least seven amino acids were retained for analysis. Diversity was assessed using a clonality score derived from Shannon entropy and using the Gini coefficient. Repertoire networks linked the top 5000 CDR3 amino acid sequences whenever two sequences differed by an edit distance of one. GLIPH2 predicted antigen specificity groups and MHC restriction for TRB CDR3 amino acid sequences. To flag known CMV, EBV, HIV or tissue antigen associations, CDR3 amino acid sequences were matched against VDJdb and McPAS-TCR. Pre-ART, post-ART and control groups were compared with Wilcoxon signed-rank tests and Holm-Bonferroni correction. Entries here come from immuneACCESS through TCRdb and include only in-frame sequences with V and J called. Some clones fail to appear in such tables; in the studies checked, an unresolved V gene covers under half of the shortfall, and the cause of the remainder is unknown. V, J and clone size are those of that table, while D and trimming were read from the DNA. The table for this sample lists 15,000 to 20,000 clones; roughly 95% of them were counted only once. The top ten clonotypes cover over 1.1% of the sample.

A remark on this clone: What this receptor recognizes is not known. No base quality values were provided; no much bigger clone lies one nucleotide off.

Inclusion was restricted to participants for whom at least one PBMC sample before ART initiation and at least two post-ART samples were available. Every participant with HIV received treatment in the United States of America. Before DNA extraction, cryopreserved samples of about 0.95-11 million PBMC were thawed and then washed. At the time of the earliest PBMC sample, participants with HIV were aged between roughly 23 and 60 years. Per participant, PBMC samples came from 1-4 timepoints prior to ART initiation and 2-8 timepoints following ART initiation, for a median of 7 samples. For every participant, serial HIV viral load, CD4+ T-cell count, ART history and demographic data were obtained. Genomic DNA was extracted from unsorted PBMC with a Qiagen kit on a QIAcube, processed in batches of 12 samples. V lost 4 bases and J lost 2 bases; the stretch between them is 13 bases long. Its CDR3 holds 15 amino acids, cysteine through phenylalanine. Only CDR3 DNA remains: 45 bases, in frame from the first base. Per the germline V gene (reference sequence), LNHDA is the CDR1 and SQIVND is the CDR2.

The origin of this receptor is a man aged 25-45 years with HIV. This material consisted of unsorted PBMCs, taken less than 13 years after starting antiretroviral therapy. The sequence links TRBV19 to TRBJ2-3; the best D guess is TRBD1, with 6 bases matching. The CDR3 protein sequence reads: CASSKGRGTTDTQYF. The DNA reads TGTGCCAGTAGTAAGGGAAGGGGGACCACAGATACGCAGTATTTT.